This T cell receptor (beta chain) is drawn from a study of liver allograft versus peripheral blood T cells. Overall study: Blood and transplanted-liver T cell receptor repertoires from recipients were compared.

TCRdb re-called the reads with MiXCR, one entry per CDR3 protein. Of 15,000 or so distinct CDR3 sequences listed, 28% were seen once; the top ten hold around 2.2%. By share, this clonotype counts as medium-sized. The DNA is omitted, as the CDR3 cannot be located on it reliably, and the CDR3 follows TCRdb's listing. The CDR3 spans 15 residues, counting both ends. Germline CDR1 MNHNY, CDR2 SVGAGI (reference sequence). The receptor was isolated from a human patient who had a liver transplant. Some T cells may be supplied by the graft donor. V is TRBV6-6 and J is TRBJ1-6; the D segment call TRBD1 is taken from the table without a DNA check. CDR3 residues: CASSTSGQGHSPLHF.